This T cell receptor (beta chain) was observed in a study of early T cells in non-severe SARS-CoV-2 infection. Across the study: Bulk RNA taken from unsorted whole blood was sequenced, leaving chains unpaired.

TCRdb re-analysed the 5' RACE reads in MiXCR, keeping a single row per CDR3 protein. The top ten hold 20% to 25% of the sample, which has 25,000 to 35,000 distinct CDR3 sequences, roughly 5.7% seen once. Points on this clonotype: Just one base apart from a much larger clone, this may be a read error. The conserved phenylalanine or tryptophan is not found at the CDR3 terminus, so this likely reflects a read error.

Specimen: whole blood. The sequence was collected from an adult who was a healthcare worker with PCR-confirmed SARS-CoV-2 infection or an uninfected control (not recorded which).

The CDR3 spells CASSLTGGSGYEQYL. In DNA, the CDR3 is TGTGCCAGCAGCTTGACAGGGGGTTCTGGTTACGAGCAGTACCTC. The rearrangement links TRBV5-5 to TRBJ2-7, with TRBD1 matching over 8 bases. CDR3 length equals 15 residues. Looked up from germline, CDR1 is SGHKS and CDR2 is YYEKEE (reference sequence). V lost 1 base and J lost 4; bases outside the gene matches: 7.